The rows below give T cell receptor beta chains drawn from one sample of a study of blood T cell repertoires in COVID-19. The assay was immunoSEQ multiplex PCR, and TCRdb's table has in-frame clones only and misses some. This table holds 400,000 or so clones, 88% found once. Sequencing was carried out using PBMCs or T cells enriched from blood (not recorded which). Every receptor here comes from a woman aged 40 to 55 with acute COVID-19. The CDR3 runs from the conserved cysteine through the conserved F or W. The D gene is left open where the match is weak. Rows give clone size only sometimes, using once, few, many, or a class for an expanded clone.

d_call clone_size j_call v_call cdr3_nt cdr3_aa
NA NA TRBJ2-2 TRBV19 TGTGCCAGTAGTCCCCGGACAGTGGGTACCGGGGAGCTGTTTTTT CASSPRTVGTGELFF
NA NA TRBJ2-1 TRBV27 TGTGCCAGCAGTCCAAATTACAATGAGCAGTTCTTC CASSPNYNEQFF
TRBD1 few TRBJ2-5 TRBV5-1 TGCGCCAGCAGCTTCGGGACAGGGGGACGAGAGACCCAGTACTTC CASSFGTGGRETQYF
NA NA TRBJ2-1 TRBV15 TGTGCCACCAGCAGAGCCCAACCCTTGTGGGGGGGCCGGTACAATGAGCAGTTCTTC CATSRAQPLWGGRYNEQFF
TRBD1 NA TRBJ2-7 TRBV5-1 TGCGCCAGCAGCATTACATGGACAGGAACCTACGAGCAGTACTTC CASSITWTGTYEQYF
TRBD1 NA TRBJ2-3 TRBV28 TGTGCCAGCAGACCCTGGACAGGGGGAATTACAGATACGCAGTATTTT CASRPWTGGITDTQYF
TRBD2 NA TRBJ2-7 TRBV4-2 TGTGCCAGCAGCCGAGAAACGCTAGCGGGGGGGACCCCCTACGAGCAGTACTTC CASSRETLAGGTPYEQYF
NA NA TRBJ2-3 TRBV30 TGTGCCTGCAGGACAGGTCGGGAGCCCGATACGCAGTATTTT CACRTGREPDTQYF
TRBD2 once TRBJ2-1 TRBV19 TGTGCCAGCCGGACTAGCGGGGGGGCCGCCCCTGAGCAGTTCTTC CASRTSGGAAPEQFF
NA NA TRBJ1-4 TRBV12-5 TGTGCTAGTGCCTCGACAGATTTGGTTGAAAAACTGTTTTTT CASASTDLVEKLFF
NA NA TRBJ1-5 TRBV6-4 TGTGCCAGCAGAAGACAGACAAGCAATCAGCCCCAGCATTTT CASRRQTSNQPQHF
NA NA TRBJ1-3 TRBV6-2/TRBV6-3 TGTGCCAGCAGTTACGGGGCAACTGGAAACACCATATATTTT CASSYGATGNTIYF
NA NA TRBJ1-5 TRBV5-5 TGTGCCAGCAGCTTAGAAGCAGGGCCCCAGCCCCAGCATTTT CASSLEAGPQPQHF
NA NA TRBJ2-7 TRBV9 TGTGCCAGCAGCGTAGGCGAGGGGGTTGTTTCCCACGAGCAGTACTTC CASSVGEGVVSHEQYF
TRBD2 NA TRBJ2-7 TRBV14 TGTGCCAGCAGCCAAGATGAGCGGGGAGGGTACGAGCAGTACTTC CASSQDERGGYEQYF
NA NA TRBJ1-5 TRBV12-3/TRBV12-4 TGTGCCAGCAGTCAAGCAAGCAATCAGCCCCAGCATTTT CASSQASNQPQHF
NA NA TRBJ1-6 TRBV12-2 TGTGCAAGTCGCCCGAACGATCCCGGCGGTTATAATTCACCCCTCCACTTT CASRPNDPGGYNSPLHF
NA NA TRBJ2-7 TRBV5-5 TGTGCCAGCAGCTTGTATACCTACGAGCAGTACTTC CASSLYTYEQYF
NA few TRBJ2-3 TRBV30 TGTGCCTGGGAATCCGGTTCTCGCACAGATACGCAGTATTTT CAWESGSRTDTQYF
TRBD1 once TRBJ1-1 TRBV29-1 TGCAGCGGGAAACAGGGGACCGCTGAAGCTTTCTTT CSGKQGTAEAFF
NA NA TRBJ2-1 TRBV5-4 TGTGCCAGCAGCCCGGGCGTGTTACGGGGCAATGAGCAGTTCTTC CASSPGVLRGNEQFF
NA NA TRBJ1-1 TRBV19 TGTGCCAGCCGAACCAGGATGACGACAGTTACTGAAGCTTTCTTT CASRTRMTTVTEAFF
NA NA TRBJ2-3 TRBV5-4 TGTGCCAGCAGCTTGGACCAGGGGGGATTTACAGATACGCAGTATTTT CASSLDQGGFTDTQYF
NA NA TRBJ1-3 TRBV6-5 TGTGCCAGTTCGACAGAGGGAAACACCATATATTTT CASSTEGNTIYF
NA NA TRBJ1-1 TRBV18 TGTGCCAGCTCCGATAAAGGGGTCATGAACACTGAAGCTTTCTTT CASSDKGVMNTEAFF
TRBD1 NA TRBJ2-3 TRBV5-1 TGCGCCAGCAGACGCGACAGGGGTATCGATACGCAGTATTTT CASRRDRGIDTQYF
NA NA TRBJ2-3 TRBV5-4 TGTGCCAGCAGCTCCTCGGGGGGCGGACGACCAGATACGCAGTATTTT CASSSSGGGRPDTQYF
NA once TRBJ2-3 TRBV7-9 TGTGCCAGCAGCTTAGGAGGGCAGCCTAGCACAGATACGCAGTATTTT CASSLGGQPSTDTQYF
TRBD2 NA TRBJ2-1 TRBV29-1 TGCAGCGTTGAAAGGACTAGCACTTACAATGAGCAGTTCTTC CSVERTSTYNEQFF
TRBD2 NA TRBJ2-5 TRBV3-1/TRBV3-2 TGTGCCAGCAGCCAAGTGCTAGCGGGGGGGCGAAGAACCCGGGAGACCCAGTACTTC CASSQVLAGGRRTRETQYF
NA few TRBJ1-2 TRBV9 TGTGCCAGCAGCCCCTGGTCAGGGCGAGGTGGCTACACCTTC CASSPWSGRGGYTF
NA once TRBJ1-1 TRBV12-3/TRBV12-4 TGTGCCAGCAGTAAGTGGGGGGACACTGAAGCTTTCTTT CASSKWGDTEAFF
NA NA TRBJ2-3 TRBV7-8 TGTGCCAGCAGCTTAGTTACGGGGGAGTCCACAGATACGCAGTATTTT CASSLVTGESTDTQYF
NA NA TRBJ1-4 TRBV7-9 TGTGCCAGCAGCAGTTTTGCGGGTCCCGGAGGTGAAAAACTGTTTTTT CASSSFAGPGGEKLFF
NA once TRBJ2-5 TRBV5-1 TGCGCCAGCAGCTTTCCCGGACAGCAAGAGACCCAGTACTTC CASSFPGQQETQYF
TRBD1 NA TRBJ1-6 TRBV5-4 TGTGCCAGCAGTCTCGACAGGGGATACTCACCCCTCCACTTT CASSLDRGYSPLHF
NA NA TRBJ1-1 TRBV6-5 TGTGCCAGCAGTTACTACAGTGCAGGAGGTTACACTGAAGCTTTCTTT CASSYYSAGGYTEAFF
NA NA TRBJ2-5 TRBV2 TGTGCCAGCAGTGTGAATCTCGGGGAGTTGGCGACCCAGTACTTC CASSVNLGELATQYF